This T cell receptor beta chain was captured in a study of blood T cell repertoires in COVID-19. Study-level background: In each case, the material was cDNA or gDNA derived from T cells, B-cell-depleted T cells, or PBMCs.

In germline, CDR1 is SGDLS, CDR2 YYNGEE. The V gene lost 4 bases and the J gene lost 0 bases, with 10 bases spanning the gap. The CDR3 length is 15 residues. Produced via immunoSEQ multiplex PCR; TCRdb's table is partial and in-frame only. The sample lists about 190,000 clones, approximately 86% seen once, with about 1.1% in the top ten. The clonotype comes from a man aged 25 to 45 with acute or convalescent COVID-19. V is TRBV9 and J is TRBJ2-2; unclear D gene. Sequencing used peripheral blood. In nucleotides, the CDR3 is TGTGCCAGCAGCCTCAGAGGCGCGAACACCGGGGAGCTGTTTTTT. Translated: CASSLRGANTGELFF. Full variable domain (outside the CDR3, taken from reference TRBV9 and TRBJ2-2): DSGVTQTPKHLITATGQRVTLRCSPRSGDLSVYWYQQSLDQGLQFLIQYYNGEERAKGNILERFSAQQFPDLHSELNLSSLELGDSALYFCASSLRGANTGELFFGEGSRLTVL.